This TCR beta chain was identified in a study of shared clonotypes between healthy human individuals. The data were produced by immunoSEQ multiplex PCR, yet TCRdb's version contains in-frame clones alone and is incomplete. The sample lists over a million clones; around 97% were seen once. Trimming removed 2 bases at V and 3 bases at J, with 8 bases between. The germline CDR1 and CDR2 sequences are MDHEN and SYDVKM. This CDR3 is built from 14 residues. The gene calls are TRBV28 and TRBJ1-3, with no clear D. The sequence derives from a man aged 25-40 years in good health. The material sequenced was naive CD4+ T cells sorted from blood. The sample's subset: CD45RA+ positively selected. The CDR3 DNA reads TGTGCCAGCAGTTTAAGGGCATTTGGAAACACCATATATTTT. This gives the protein CASSLRAFGNTIYF.